This T cell receptor beta chain was documented in a study of shared clonotypes between healthy human individuals. Splitting of each subset's genomic DNA was done evenly across several immunoSEQ plates. Some clones are missing from TCRdb's copy, which holds only in-frame ones; the method was immunoSEQ multiplex PCR. The sample lists fewer than 800,000 clones, about 92% occurring once. The germline gives CDR1 MNHEY, CDR2 SMNVEV (reference sequence). CDR3 length: 12 amino acids. V was clipped by 3 bases and J by 5 bases, with 5 bases between them. This clone has only one observation. Other nucleotide sequences from this sample produce the same CDR3. Naive-designated CD8 cells lacked CD45RO, were positively enriched for CCR7, and omitted terminally differentiated effector memory CD45RA+ cells.

The chain carries TRBV27 and TRBJ2-1; D gene ambiguous. Sequencing input: naive CD8+ T cells sorted from blood. The sequence was obtained from a man under 40 in good health. The CDR3 DNA sequence: TGTGCCAGCAGTTTTGGTGACAATGAGCAGTTCTTC. Translated, it gives CASSFGDNEQFF.